A single sample gave rise to the 16 T cell receptor beta chains below, sequenced in a study of T-cell memory formation after mild COVID-19. MiXCR was run by TCRdb on the 5' RACE reads, yielding one entry per CDR3 protein. The sample holds about 260,000 distinct CDR3 sequences, approximately 16% seen once. The sample was PBMCs or a T cell subset sorted from them (not recorded which). The receptors shown here come from a man younger than 35 who had mild COVID-19 (a few samples of this study predate the infection). Cell type and time point are not known.

This clonotype has only a few counts. The chain uses TRBV5-5 and TRBJ1-2, with D possibly being TRBD1 (5 bases). The CDR3 sequence is 12 residues long. V was shortened by 5 bases and J by 8 bases, with 13 bases between the two germline ends. In germline, CDR1 is SGHKS, CDR2 YYEKEE (reference sequence). CDR3 loop: CASRRTGTGYTF. CDR3 nucleotides: TGTGCCAGCAGACGGACGGGGACCGGCTACACCTTC.

The V call is TRBV4-1, the J call TRBJ2-6, with 8 nucleotides matching TRBD2. Germline V lookup: CDR1 MGHRA, CDR2 YSYEKL. V shed 4 bases, J shed 0 bases, and the junction held 11 bases outside the gene matches. The CDR3 is 19 amino acids. The CDR3 is CASSPRGGSLSSGANVLTF. The DNA for the CDR3 is TGCGCCAGCAGCCCCCGGGGGGGGTCTCTCAGCTCTGGGGCCAACGTCCTGACTTTC.

A few counts support this clonotype. The gene calls are TRBV7-8 and TRBJ1-5, with TRBD1 identical over 10 bases. Germline V gene data show CDR1 as SGHVS and CDR2 as FQNEAQ. The trim removed 7 bases at V and 4 bases at J, leaving 7 bases unmatched. The length of the CDR3 is 15 residues. Here the CDR3 reads CASTIWGQGNQPQHF. The CDR3 DNA reads TGTGCCAGCACCATTTGGGGACAGGGGAATCAGCCCCAGCATTTT.

This clonotype was seen only a few times. The genes are TRBV7-3 and TRBJ2-2; D unclear. Germline CDR1 SGHTA, CDR2 FQGTGA. CDR3 length: 13 residues. V was cut by 8 bases and J by 1 base, with 8 bases left in between. The CDR3 reads CASGQENTGELFF. CDR3 bases: TGTGCCAGCGGGCAGGAGAACACCGGGGAGCTGTTTTTT.

The chain carries TRBV4-2 and TRBJ1-1, with a tentative D call TRBD1 (6 bases). Germline assignment: CDR1 LGHNA and CDR2 YNFKEQ. V lost 4 bases to trimming and J lost 8 bases, with 17 bases between them. This CDR3 region has 14 residues. The CDR3 nucleotides are TGTGCCAGCAGCCCAGTTGAGCCTGGGACAGAAGCTTTCTTT. Translation gives CASSPVEPGTEAFF.

This clonotype was seen only a few times. The CDR3 protein is CASSSRDRDGYTF. The CDR3 nucleotides read TGTGCCAGCAGTTCCAGGGACAGGGATGGCTACACCTTC. The chain joins TRBV6-2 or TRBV6-3 to TRBJ1-2, with TRBD1 identical over 9 bases. Germline V CDR1 and CDR2: MNHEY, SVGEGT. Trimming at V came to 4 bases and at J to 6 bases, leaving 3 bases not matched to a gene. This CDR3 contains 13 residues.

The chain joins TRBV5-1 to TRBJ2-7; D tentatively reads TRBD1 or TRBD2 (6 bases each). CDR1 is SGHRS and CDR2 is YFSETQ in the germline V gene. The CDR3 covers 13 residues. V was trimmed by 6 bases and J by 6 bases, leaving 16 bases between them. The CDR3 protein is CASTKRGRSEQYF. The CDR3 coding sequence is TGCGCCAGCACTAAAAGGGGGAGGAGCGAGCAGTACTTC.

This clonotype was counted between two and nine times. The chain couples TRBV10-3 to TRBJ2-3, with 7 bases lining up with TRBD2. Germline V gives CDR1 ENHRY, CDR2 SYGVKD. The CDR3 consists of 14 residues. V was clipped by 2 bases and J by 5 bases; unmatched bases: 4. The DNA for the CDR3 is TGTGCCATCAGTGAGCGGGGACTACAAGATACGCAGTATTTT. The encoded protein is CAISERGLQDTQYF.

This clonotype was counted a few times. This rearrangement joins TRBV20-1 to TRBJ2-3, with unresolved D. The CDR3 has 12 residues. The germline gives CDR1 DFQATT, CDR2 SNEGSKA (reference sequence). The germline V and J ends were trimmed by 6 bases and 6 bases, with 13 bases remaining between them. CDR3 sequence: CSAARVTDTQYF. The CDR3 DNA reads as TGCAGTGCCGCTAGGGTCACGGATACGCAGTATTTT.

There are a few counts of this clonotype. The chain couples TRBV5-6 to TRBJ2-5; no clear D gene. The V end lost 0 bases, the J end lost 2 bases, and 11 bases lay between the germline ends. The CDR3 contains 15 residues. Looked up from germline, CDR1 is SGHDT and CDR2 is YYEEEE. CDR3 region: CASSLGFVRQETQYF. The CDR3 DNA is TGTGCCAGCAGCTTGGGGTTTGTCAGACAAGAGACCCAGTACTTC.

This rearrangement joins TRBV7-2 to TRBJ2-1, with 11 bases matching TRBD1. J gave up 8 bases and V 4 bases, and 7 bases lay outside the gene matches. Germline CDR1 and CDR2: SGHTA and FQGNSA. The CDR3 is made up of 15 amino acids. CDR3 amino acids: CASSSRDRGNHEQFF. The CDR3, as DNA: TGTGCCAGCAGCTCAAGGGACAGGGGGAATCATGAGCAGTTCTTC.

Only a few counts were recorded for this clonotype. This chain connects TRBV28 to TRBJ2-7, with TRBD1 matching 7 bases. Germline assignment: CDR1 MDHEN and CDR2 SYDVKM. CDR3 size: 13 residues. Trimming at V came to 4 bases and at J to 4 bases, leaving 4 bases not matched to a gene. This CDR3 is CASSSGQEYEQYV. CDR3 coding DNA: TGTGCCAGCAGTTCCGGACAGGAGTACGAGCAGTACGTC.

There are a few counts of this clonotype. This rearrangement joins TRBV20-1 to TRBJ1-4; weak D call: TRBD1 (5 bases). Germline V lookup: CDR1 DFQATT, CDR2 SNEGSKA (reference sequence). This CDR3 has 15 residues. The V end was cut by 5 bases, the J end by 6 bases, with 19 bases between. The CDR3 DNA reads TGCAGTGCTCCAGACCACGGGGGTAGGCATGAAAAACTGTTTTTT. Amino acids: CSAPDHGGRHEKLFF.

A few counts support this clonotype. V is TRBV12-3 or TRBV12-4 and J is TRBJ1-4; no firm D call. CDR3 length: 15 amino acids. Trimming removed 4 bases at V and 3 bases at J, with 12 bases between. CDR3 amino acids: CASSYPNLANEKLFF. The CDR3 region has the DNA TGTGCCAGCAGTTATCCCAACTTGGCTAATGAAAAACTGTTTTTT.

The rearrangement links TRBV6-2 or TRBV6-3 to TRBJ2-1, with unresolved D. There are 13 residues in the CDR3. Deletions cut 10 bases from V and 5 bases from J, with 15 bases between. The V gene's germline CDR1 is MNHEY and CDR2 SVGEGT. CDR3 in amino acids: CATRRDRDNEQFF. The CDR3 DNA reads TGTGCCACCAGAAGGGATAGGGACAATGAGCAGTTCTTC.

The chain recombines TRBV5-1 with TRBJ2-5; D could derive from TRBD1 or TRBD2 (6 bases each). This CDR3 region has 16 residues. Per germline, CDR1 SGHRS and CDR2 YFSETQ. Trimming shortened V by 3 bases and J by 5 bases, and 20 bases separated the two germline ends. CDR3 DNA: TGCGCCAGCAGCTCTTCAGGGGCTAGCGCTGTGGAGACCCAGTACTTC. It yields the protein CASSSSGASAVETQYF.